The following is a T cell receptor (beta chain) sequence with its context. Source study methods: The assay estimated nucleated cells by amplifying reference gene primers. Profiled with immunoSEQ multiplex PCR; TCRdb holds only in-frame clones, not every one. V, J and clone size are those of that table, while D and trimming were read from the DNA. The sample lists some 300,000 clones, around 89% occurring once. The CDR3 contains 13 residues. Germline V gives CDR1 SEHNR, CDR2 FQNEAQ (reference sequence). V lost 5 bases and J 2 bases, leaving 9 bases between the germline ends. These data come from a study of blood T cell repertoires in COVID-19.

The receptor comes from a woman in her 40s with COVID-19, enrolled during active disease. The sequencing input was peripheral blood. The chain joins TRBV7-9 to TRBJ1-1; D remains ambiguous. CDR3 sequence: CASSPPPNTEAFF. The CDR3 bases are TGTGCCAGCAGCCCCCCTCCTAACACTGAAGCTTTCTTT.